These T cell receptor beta chains were read from a single sample in a study of blood T cell repertoires in COVID-19. The repertoire was sequenced with immunoSEQ multiplex PCR; TCRdb's copy has only in-frame clones and lacks some. The profile shows 250,000 to 400,000 clones, 88% of them singletons. The material sequenced was peripheral blood. These receptors were obtained from a woman aged 25 to 39 with COVID-19, enrolled during active disease. CDR3s include the opening cysteine and the closing phenylalanine or tryptophan. D genes are given only for firm matches. Some rows have no size entry. The others give once, few or many, or a class for an expanded clone.

j_call v_call d_call clone_size cdr3_aa
TRBJ2-7 TRBV5-6 TRBD1 many CASSLGRDRVNEQYF
TRBJ1-1 TRBV6-5 - - CASSYSRVRLNTEAFF
TRBJ1-3 TRBV3-1/TRBV3-2 TRBD1 - CASSQGTGPGNTIYF
TRBJ1-4 TRBV19 TRBD1 - CASRPAGGLVEKLFF
TRBJ2-3 TRBV7-2 TRBD2 - CASSLTLAEGGQYF
TRBJ1-5 TRBV27 - - CASSLYAGVQPQHF
TRBJ2-5 TRBV6-5 TRBD1 - CASSSVGTGEWETQYF
TRBJ1-2 TRBV7-9 - - CASIPAGPGGAYGYTF
TRBJ1-2 TRBV25-1 - few CASMARSDYGYTF
TRBJ2-5 TRBV2 - - CASSRDIQETQYF
TRBJ1-5 TRBV28 TRBD1 - CASSLQGYSNQPQHF
TRBJ2-2 TRBV7-9 - - CASSTDTGFAGELFF
TRBJ1-6 TRBV7-9 - once CASSFLSGDNSPLHF
TRBJ1-4 TRBV7-9 - - CASSPSSENEKLFF
TRBJ1-1 TRBV18 - once CASSPNAGETEAFF
TRBJ2-7 TRBV5-1 - - CASSLATSVYEQYF
TRBJ2-5 TRBV7-7 - - CASSSRPGSQETQYF
TRBJ1-1 TRBV4-1 - few CASSLPGATEAFF
TRBJ2-1 TRBV7-9 TRBD2 - CASSLGLAGYNEQFF
TRBJ1-4 TRBV28 TRBD1 - CASSKTNRGTNEKLFF
TRBJ2-3 TRBV3-1/TRBV3-2 - - CASSQADTQYF
TRBJ1-1 TRBV27 TRBD1 - CASSLNRGNTEAFF
TRBJ1-2 TRBV2 - - CASSFTQSNYGYTF
TRBJ2-5 TRBV6-5 TRBD2 - CASSYTGGVQETQYF
TRBJ2-5 TRBV5-5 TRBD1 - CASSQGVYQETQYF
TRBJ2-5 TRBV7-2 - - CASSLDRPGETQYF
TRBJ1-1 TRBV19 - - CASNFGSNTEAFF
TRBJ1-4 TRBV15 TRBD1 - CATSSRTGWGEKLFF
TRBJ2-5 TRBV12-3/TRBV12-4 TRBD2 - CASSAGGKETQYF
TRBJ1-2 TRBV6-6 - - CASTDLGGYTF
TRBJ1-5 TRBV6-5 - - CASNNRVGDQPQHF
TRBJ1-5 TRBV18 - - CASSPRGTNSNQPQHF
TRBJ1-2 TRBV18 TRBD1 - CASSMDRVEGYTF
TRBJ1-2 TRBV6-5 TRBD1 - CASYSGGQLYGYTF
TRBJ1-2 TRBV11-3 TRBD1 - CASSLGTGERPTF
TRBJ1-2 TRBV14 TRBD1 - CASSQSRQGGGYTF
TRBJ1-1 TRBV5-1 TRBD1 - CASSLSGQGAAEAFF
TRBJ2-1 TRBV30 - - CAWTQRTTLYNEQFF
TRBJ1-2 TRBV1 - - CTSSQVFQGAGVYTF
TRBJ2-3 TRBV30 - - CALKLQGNTDTQYF
TRBJ1-1 TRBV11-2 TRBD1 - CASRLDRGRAEAFF
TRBJ2-3 TRBV7-9 TRBD1 - CASSRTGSGTDTQYF
TRBJ1-5 TRBV27 TRBD1 - CASSSSGTGNQPQHF
TRBJ2-7 TRBV5-1 TRBD1 - CASSFGQVFGDEQYF
TRBJ1-2 TRBV6-5 - - CATLWQGGYGYTF
TRBJ1-2 TRBV30 - once CAWTTGSAFGYTF
TRBJ1-4 TRBV7-9 - - CASSLAQGGEKLFF
TRBJ1-1 TRBV2 TRBD1 - CASSANRGARETEAFF
TRBJ1-1 TRBV7-6 - - CASSSRTDEAFF
TRBJ1-3 TRBV6-1 - - CASSETGGTGNTIYF
TRBJ2-5 TRBV7-9 - - CASSQGDQETQYF
TRBJ2-5 TRBV25-1 - - CASSGRLRVETQYF
TRBJ1-5 TRBV6-5 - - CASSRVPVGNQPQHF
TRBJ2-1 TRBV6-5 - - CASSHRSSYNEQFF
TRBJ1-5 TRBV2 - - CASSEIRTRGPQHF
TRBJ1-4 TRBV18 TRBD1 - CASSPPSGQGDGKLFF
TRBJ2-2 TRBV3-1/TRBV3-2 TRBD1 - CASSPGQAGELFF